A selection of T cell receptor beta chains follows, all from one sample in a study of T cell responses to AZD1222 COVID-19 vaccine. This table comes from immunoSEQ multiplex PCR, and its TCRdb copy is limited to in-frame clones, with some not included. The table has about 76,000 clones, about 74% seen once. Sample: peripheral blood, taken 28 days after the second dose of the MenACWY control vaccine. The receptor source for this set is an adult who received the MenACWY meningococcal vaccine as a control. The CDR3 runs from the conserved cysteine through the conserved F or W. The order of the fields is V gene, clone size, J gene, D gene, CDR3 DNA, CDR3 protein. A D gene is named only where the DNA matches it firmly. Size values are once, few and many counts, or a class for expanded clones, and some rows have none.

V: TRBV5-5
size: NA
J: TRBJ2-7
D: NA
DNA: TGTGCCAGCACCCAGTTGGGGACCTACGAGCAGTACTTC
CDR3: CASTQLGTYEQYF

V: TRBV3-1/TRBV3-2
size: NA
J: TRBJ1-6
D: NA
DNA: TGTGCCAGCAGCCAAGCTGATACTCCCAGGTCACCCCTCCACTTT
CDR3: CASSQADTPRSPLHF

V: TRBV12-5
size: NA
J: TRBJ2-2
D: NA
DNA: TGTGCTAGTGGTTTGCGCACCGGGGAGCTGTTTTTT
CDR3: CASGLRTGELFF

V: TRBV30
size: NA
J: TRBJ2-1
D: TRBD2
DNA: TGTGCCTGGAGTGTACGAAGCGGGATTGAGCAGTTCTTC
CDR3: CAWSVRSGIEQFF

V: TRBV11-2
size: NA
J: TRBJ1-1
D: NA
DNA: TGTGCCAGCAGCCCTTCCCCGACAAGGAACACTGAAGCTTTCTTT
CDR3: CASSPSPTRNTEAFF

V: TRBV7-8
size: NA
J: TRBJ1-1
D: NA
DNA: TGTGCCAGCAGCTTAAACGAGGGAGGGGGGAGAGAAGCTTTCTTT
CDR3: CASSLNEGGGREAFF

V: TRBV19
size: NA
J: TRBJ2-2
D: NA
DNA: TGTGCCAGTAGTAACCCAGGATGGGGTTACGGGAATACCGGGGAGCTGTTTTTT
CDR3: CASSNPGWGYGNTGELFF

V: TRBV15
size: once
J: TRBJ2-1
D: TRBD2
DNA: TGTGCCACCAGCAGAGTTCAGGCTAGCGGGAGTCATGAGCAGTTCTTC
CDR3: CATSRVQASGSHEQFF

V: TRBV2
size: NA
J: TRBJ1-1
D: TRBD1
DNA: TGTGCCAGCAGTCACCGGACAGGGTCTTCCGGGGCGTACACTGAAGCTTTCTTT
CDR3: CASSHRTGSSGAYTEAFF

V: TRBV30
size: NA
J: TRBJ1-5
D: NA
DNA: TGTGCCTGGAGTGACGGAGATAATCAGCCCCAGCATTTT
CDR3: CAWSDGDNQPQHF

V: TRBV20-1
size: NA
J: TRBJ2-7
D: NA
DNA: TGCAGTGCTAGTGACCGCCGGTCTAGCTCCTACGAGCAGTACTTC
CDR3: CSASDRRSSSYEQYF

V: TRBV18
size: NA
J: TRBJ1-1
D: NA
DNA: TGTGCCAGCTCACCACAAAGGACAGATACGAACACTGAAGCTTTCTTT
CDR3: CASSPQRTDTNTEAFF

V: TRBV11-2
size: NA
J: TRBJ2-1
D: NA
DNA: TGTGCCAGCAGCTTTAACCGAGACAATGAGCAGTTCTTC
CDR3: CASSFNRDNEQFF

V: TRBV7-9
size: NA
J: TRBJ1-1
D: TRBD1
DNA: TGTGCCAGCAGCTCGCAGGGGGCGTTGACTGAAGCTTTCTTT
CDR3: CASSSQGALTEAFF

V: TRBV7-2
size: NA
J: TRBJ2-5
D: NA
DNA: TGTGCCAGCAGCTTAGGGACAGGGAGGGCCCAGTACTTC
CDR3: CASSLGTGRAQYF

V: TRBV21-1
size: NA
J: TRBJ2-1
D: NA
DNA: TGTGCCAGCAGCCTTCGGCGGGAAAATAGCTACAATGAGCAGTTCTTC
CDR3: CASSLRRENSYNEQFF

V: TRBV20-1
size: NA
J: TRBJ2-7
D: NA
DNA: TGCAGTGCTAGACACTCCTACGAGCAGTACTTC
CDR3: CSARHSYEQYF

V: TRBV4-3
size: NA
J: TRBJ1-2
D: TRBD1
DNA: TGCGCCAGCAGCCAAGACGGGGGACAGGGCTATGGCTACACCTTC
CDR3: CASSQDGGQGYGYTF

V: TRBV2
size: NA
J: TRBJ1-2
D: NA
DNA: TGTGCCAGCACCCCCCGGACAGACACTAACTATGGCTACACCTTC
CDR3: CASTPRTDTNYGYTF

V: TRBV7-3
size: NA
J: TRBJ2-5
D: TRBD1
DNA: TGTGCCAGCAGCTCGCCGGAGACAGGGGACAAGACCCAGTACTTC
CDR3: CASSSPETGDKTQYF

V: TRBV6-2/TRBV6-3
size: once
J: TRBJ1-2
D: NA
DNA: TGTGCCAGCAGTCCGACCACAGGGCGGGGTGGCTACACCTTC
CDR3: CASSPTTGRGGYTF

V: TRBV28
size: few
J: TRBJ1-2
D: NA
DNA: TGTGCCAGCACTCTGGGGGGGTTAGGCGGCTACACCTTC
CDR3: CASTLGGLGGYTF

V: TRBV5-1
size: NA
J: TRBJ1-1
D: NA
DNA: TGCGCCAGCAGCGAACACCTTAACACTGAAGCTTTCTTT
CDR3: CASSEHLNTEAFF

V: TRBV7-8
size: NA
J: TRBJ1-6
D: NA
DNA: TGTGCCAGCAGCTTAGCAGGGGAGATTCATTCACCCCTCCACTTT
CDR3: CASSLAGEIHSPLHF

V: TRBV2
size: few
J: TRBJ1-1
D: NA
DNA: TGTGCCAGCAGAGGGGACACCCGAGGGAAAGCTTTCTTT
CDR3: CASRGDTRGKAFF

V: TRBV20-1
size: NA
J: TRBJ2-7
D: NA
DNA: TGCAGTGCTAGAATCGGACCCGAGCAGTACTTC
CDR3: CSARIGPEQYF

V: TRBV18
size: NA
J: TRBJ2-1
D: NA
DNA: TGTGCCAGCTCCCCTTCGGCCATTCGCTCCTACAATGAGCAGTTCTTC
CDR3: CASSPSAIRSYNEQFF

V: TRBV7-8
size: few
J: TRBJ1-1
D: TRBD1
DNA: TGTGCCAGCAGCTCGGGGACAGCGAACACTGAAGCTTTCTTT
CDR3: CASSSGTANTEAFF

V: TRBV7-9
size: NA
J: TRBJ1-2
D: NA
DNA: TGTGCCAGCAGCTCCCCTGTGGCGGATTCTCGAGCCAGCTACACCTTC
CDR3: CASSSPVADSRASYTF

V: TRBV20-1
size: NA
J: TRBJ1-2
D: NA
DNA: TGCAGTGCCACCCTGGGGGATGGCTACACCTTC
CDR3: CSATLGDGYTF

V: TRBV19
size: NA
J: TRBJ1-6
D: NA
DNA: TGTGCCAGTAGTATGGGGCAGAGCAGTACTTCACCCCTCCACTTT
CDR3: CASSMGQSSTSPLHF

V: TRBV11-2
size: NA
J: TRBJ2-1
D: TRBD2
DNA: TGTGCCAGCACCTTGGGACTAGCGGGAGTGGGTGAGCAGTTCTTC
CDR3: CASTLGLAGVGEQFF

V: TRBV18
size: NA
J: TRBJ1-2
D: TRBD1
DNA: TGTGCCAGCTCACCCGGACAGGGTTTAAATGGCTACACCTTC
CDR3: CASSPGQGLNGYTF

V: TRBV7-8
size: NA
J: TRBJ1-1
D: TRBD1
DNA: TGTGCCAGCACCTTAGGGACAGGGAACACTGAAGCTTTCTTT
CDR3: CASTLGTGNTEAFF

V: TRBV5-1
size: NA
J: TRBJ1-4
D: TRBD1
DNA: TGCGCCAGCAGCTCTGGACAGGGACAGAATGAAAAACTGTTTTTT
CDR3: CASSSGQGQNEKLFF

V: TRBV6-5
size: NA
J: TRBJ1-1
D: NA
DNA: TGTGCCGCCCAACTCCCAGGGGTTCCCGACACTGAAGCTTTCTTT
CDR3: CAAQLPGVPDTEAFF

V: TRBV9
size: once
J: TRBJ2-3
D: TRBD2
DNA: TGTGCCAGCAGCGCCGGACTAGCGAGCACAGATACGCAGTATTTT
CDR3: CASSAGLASTDTQYF

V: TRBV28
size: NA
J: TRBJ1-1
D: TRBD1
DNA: TGTGCCAGCAGTTCCCGACAGGGAAAAGGGACTGAAGCTTTCTTT
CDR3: CASSSRQGKGTEAFF

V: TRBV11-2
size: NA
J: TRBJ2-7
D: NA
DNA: TGTGCCAGCAGCTTAGAGGGGACAAGCTCCTACGAGCAGTACTTC
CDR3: CASSLEGTSSYEQYF

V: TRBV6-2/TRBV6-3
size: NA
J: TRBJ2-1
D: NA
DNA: TGTGCCAGCAGTCACTCGTCCGGGGTCTCCCCCAACAATGAGCAGTTCTTC
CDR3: CASSHSSGVSPNNEQFF

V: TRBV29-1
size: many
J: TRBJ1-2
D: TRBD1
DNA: TGCAGCGCTGTGACAGGGGCCGGGGCTAACTATGGCTACACCTTC
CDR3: CSAVTGAGANYGYTF

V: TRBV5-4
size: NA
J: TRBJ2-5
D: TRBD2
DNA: TGTGCCAGCAGCACTCAGCGGGGGGGCCAAGAGACCCAGTACTTC
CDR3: CASSTQRGGQETQYF

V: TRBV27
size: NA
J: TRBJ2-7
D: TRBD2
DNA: TGTGCCAGCAGTTTATGGGCTAGCGGGACTTACGAGCAGTACTTC
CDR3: CASSLWASGTYEQYF

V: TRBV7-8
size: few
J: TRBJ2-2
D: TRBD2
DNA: TGTGCCAGCAGCCCAGGACTAGCGGGAGGGCGCGTCACCGGGGAGCTGTTTTTT
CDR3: CASSPGLAGGRVTGELFF

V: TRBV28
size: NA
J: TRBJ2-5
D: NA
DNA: TGTGCCAGCAGCCCGAGGCCCCGCAGAAACCAAGAGACCCAGTACTTC
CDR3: CASSPRPRRNQETQYF

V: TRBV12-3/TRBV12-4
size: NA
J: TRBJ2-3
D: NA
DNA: TGTGCCAGCAGCTTCACGCGGGATACGCAGTATTTT
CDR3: CASSFTRDTQYF

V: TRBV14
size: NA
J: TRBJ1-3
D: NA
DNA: TGTGCCAGCAGCCAATCGGTCGACACCATATATTTT
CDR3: CASSQSVDTIYF